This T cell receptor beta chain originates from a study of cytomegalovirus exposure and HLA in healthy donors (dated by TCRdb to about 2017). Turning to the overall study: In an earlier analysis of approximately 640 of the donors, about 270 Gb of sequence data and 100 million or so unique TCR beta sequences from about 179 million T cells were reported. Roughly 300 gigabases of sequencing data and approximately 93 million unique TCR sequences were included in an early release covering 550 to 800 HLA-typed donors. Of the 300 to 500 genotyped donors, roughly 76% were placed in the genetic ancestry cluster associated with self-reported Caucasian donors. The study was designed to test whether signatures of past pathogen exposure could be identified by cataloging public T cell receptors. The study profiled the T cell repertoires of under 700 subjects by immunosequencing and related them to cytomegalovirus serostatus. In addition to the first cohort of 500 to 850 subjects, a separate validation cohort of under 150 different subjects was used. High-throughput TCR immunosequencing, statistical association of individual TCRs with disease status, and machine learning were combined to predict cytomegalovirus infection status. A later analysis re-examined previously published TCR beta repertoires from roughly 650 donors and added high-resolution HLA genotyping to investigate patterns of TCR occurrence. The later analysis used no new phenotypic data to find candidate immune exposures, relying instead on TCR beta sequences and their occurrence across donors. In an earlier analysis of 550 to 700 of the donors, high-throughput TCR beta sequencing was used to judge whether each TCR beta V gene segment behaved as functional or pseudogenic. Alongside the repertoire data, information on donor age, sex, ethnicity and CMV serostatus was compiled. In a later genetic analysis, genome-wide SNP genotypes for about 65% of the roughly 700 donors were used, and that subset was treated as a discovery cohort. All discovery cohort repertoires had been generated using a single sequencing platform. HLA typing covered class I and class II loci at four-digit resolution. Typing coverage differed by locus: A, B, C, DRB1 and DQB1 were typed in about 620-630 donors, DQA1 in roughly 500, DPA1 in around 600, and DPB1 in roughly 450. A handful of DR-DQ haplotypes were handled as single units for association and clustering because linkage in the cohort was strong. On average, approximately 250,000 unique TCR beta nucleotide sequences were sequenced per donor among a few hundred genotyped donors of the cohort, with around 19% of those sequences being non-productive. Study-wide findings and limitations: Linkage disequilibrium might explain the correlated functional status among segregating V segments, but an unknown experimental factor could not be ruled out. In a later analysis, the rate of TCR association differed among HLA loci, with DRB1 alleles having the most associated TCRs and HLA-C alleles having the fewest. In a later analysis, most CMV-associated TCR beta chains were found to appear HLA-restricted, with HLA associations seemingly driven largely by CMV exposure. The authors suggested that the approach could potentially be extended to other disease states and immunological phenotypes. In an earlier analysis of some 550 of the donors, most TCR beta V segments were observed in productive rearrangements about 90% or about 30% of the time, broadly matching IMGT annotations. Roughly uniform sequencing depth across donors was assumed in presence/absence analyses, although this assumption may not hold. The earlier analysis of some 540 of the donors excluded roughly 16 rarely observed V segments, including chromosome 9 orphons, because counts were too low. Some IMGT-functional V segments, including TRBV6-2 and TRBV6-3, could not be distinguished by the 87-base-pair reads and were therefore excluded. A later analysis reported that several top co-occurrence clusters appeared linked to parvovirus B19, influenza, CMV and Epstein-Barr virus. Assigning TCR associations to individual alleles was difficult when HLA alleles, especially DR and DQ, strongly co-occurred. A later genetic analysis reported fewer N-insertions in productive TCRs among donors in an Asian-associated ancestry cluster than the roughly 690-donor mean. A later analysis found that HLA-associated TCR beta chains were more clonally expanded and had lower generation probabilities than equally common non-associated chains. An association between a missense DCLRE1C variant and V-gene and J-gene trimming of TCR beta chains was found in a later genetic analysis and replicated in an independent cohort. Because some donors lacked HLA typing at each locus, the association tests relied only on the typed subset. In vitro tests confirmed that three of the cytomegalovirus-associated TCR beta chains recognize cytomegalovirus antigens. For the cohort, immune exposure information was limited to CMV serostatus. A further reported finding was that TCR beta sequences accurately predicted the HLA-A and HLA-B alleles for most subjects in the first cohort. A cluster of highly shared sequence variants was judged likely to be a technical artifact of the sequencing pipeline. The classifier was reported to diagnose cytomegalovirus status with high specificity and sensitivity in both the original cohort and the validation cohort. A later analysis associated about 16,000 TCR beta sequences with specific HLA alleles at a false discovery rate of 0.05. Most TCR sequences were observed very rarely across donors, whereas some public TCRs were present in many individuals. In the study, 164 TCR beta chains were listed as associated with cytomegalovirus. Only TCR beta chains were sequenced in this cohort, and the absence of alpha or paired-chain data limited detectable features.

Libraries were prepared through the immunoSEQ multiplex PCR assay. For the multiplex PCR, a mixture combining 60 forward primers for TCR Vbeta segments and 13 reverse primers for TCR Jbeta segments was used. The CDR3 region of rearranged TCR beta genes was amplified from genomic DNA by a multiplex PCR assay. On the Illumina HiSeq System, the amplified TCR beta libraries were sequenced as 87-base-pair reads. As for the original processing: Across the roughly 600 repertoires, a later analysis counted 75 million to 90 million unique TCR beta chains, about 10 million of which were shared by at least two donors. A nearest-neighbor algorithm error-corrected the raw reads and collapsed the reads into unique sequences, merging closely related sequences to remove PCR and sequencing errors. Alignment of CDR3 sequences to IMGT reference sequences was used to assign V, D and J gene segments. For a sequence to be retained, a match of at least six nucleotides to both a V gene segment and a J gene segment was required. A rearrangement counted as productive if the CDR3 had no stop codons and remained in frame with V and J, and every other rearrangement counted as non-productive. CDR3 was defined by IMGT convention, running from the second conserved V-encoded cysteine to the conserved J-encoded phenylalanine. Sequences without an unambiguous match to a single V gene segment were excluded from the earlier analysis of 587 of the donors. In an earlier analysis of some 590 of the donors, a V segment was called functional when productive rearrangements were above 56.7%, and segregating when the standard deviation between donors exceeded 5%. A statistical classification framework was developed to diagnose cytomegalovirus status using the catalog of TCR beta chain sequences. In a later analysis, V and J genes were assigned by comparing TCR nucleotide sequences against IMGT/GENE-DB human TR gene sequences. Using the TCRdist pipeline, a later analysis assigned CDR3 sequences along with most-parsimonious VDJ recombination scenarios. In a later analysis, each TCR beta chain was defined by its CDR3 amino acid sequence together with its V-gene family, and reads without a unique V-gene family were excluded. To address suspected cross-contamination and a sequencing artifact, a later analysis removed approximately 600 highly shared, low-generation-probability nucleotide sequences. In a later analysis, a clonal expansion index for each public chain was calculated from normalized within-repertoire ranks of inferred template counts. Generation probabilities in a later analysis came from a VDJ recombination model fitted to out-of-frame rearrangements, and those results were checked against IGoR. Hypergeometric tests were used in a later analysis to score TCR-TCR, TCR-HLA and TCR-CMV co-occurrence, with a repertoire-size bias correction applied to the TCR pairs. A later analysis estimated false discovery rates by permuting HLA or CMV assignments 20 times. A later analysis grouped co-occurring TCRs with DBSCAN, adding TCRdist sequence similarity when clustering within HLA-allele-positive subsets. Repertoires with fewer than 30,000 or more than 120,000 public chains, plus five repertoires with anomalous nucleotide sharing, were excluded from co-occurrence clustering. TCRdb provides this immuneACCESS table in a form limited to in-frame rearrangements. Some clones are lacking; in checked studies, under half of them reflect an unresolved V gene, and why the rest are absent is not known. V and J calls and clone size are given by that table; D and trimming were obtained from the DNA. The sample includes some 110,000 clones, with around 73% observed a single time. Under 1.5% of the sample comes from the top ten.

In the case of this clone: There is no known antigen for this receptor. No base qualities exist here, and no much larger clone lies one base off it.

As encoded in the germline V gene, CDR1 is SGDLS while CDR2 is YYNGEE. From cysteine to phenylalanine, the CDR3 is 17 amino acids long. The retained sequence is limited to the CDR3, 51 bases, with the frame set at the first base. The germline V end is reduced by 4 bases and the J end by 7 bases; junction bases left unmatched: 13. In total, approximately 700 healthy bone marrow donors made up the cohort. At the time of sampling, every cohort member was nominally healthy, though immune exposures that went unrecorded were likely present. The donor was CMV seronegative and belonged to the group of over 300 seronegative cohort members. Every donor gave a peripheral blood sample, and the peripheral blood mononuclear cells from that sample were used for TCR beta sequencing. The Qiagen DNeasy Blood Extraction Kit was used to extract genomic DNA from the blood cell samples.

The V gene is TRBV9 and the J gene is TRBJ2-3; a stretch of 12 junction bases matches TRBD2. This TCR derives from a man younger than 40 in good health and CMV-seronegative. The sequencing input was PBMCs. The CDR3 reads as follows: CASSPMPSGGAAHTQYF. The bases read TGTGCCAGCAGCCCCATGCCTAGCGGGGGGGCCGCCCATACGCAGTATTTT. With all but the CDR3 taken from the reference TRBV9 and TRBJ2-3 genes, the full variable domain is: DSGVTQTPKHLITATGQRVTLRCSPRSGDLSVYWYQQSLDQGLQFLIQYYNGEERAKGNILERFSAQQFPDLHSELNLSSLELGDSALYFCASSPMPSGGAAHTQYFGPGTRLTVL.